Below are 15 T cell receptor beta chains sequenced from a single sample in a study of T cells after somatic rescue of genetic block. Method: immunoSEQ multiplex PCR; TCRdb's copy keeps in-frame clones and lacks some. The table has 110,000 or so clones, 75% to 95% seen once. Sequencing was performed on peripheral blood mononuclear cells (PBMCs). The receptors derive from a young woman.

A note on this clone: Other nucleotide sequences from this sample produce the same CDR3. CDR3 sequence reads: CAWSVPGLGTDTQYF. The CDR3, as DNA: TGTGCCTGGAGTGTACCAGGGCTGGGCACAGATACGCAGTATTTT. J is TRBJ2-3 and V is TRBV30, with a weak D call TRBD1 (5 bases). The CDR3 consists of 15 residues. CDR1 and CDR2 (germline): GTSNPN, SVGIG (reference sequence). The V gene lost 0 bases and the J gene lost 1 base, with 11 bases spanning the gap.

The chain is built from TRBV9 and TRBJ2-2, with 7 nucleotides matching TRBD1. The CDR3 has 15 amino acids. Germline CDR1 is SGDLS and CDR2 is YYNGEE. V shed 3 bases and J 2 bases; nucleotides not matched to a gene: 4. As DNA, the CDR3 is TGTGCCAGCAGCGCCGGGACAGCTAACACCGGGGAGCTGTTTTTT. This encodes CASSAGTANTGELFF.

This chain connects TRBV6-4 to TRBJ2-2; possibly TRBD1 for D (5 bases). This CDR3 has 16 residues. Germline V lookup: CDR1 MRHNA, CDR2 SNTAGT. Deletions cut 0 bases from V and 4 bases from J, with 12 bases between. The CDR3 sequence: CASSDSPTAPTGELFF. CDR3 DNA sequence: TGTGCCAGCAGTGACTCCCCGACAGCGCCCACCGGGGAGCTGTTTTTT.

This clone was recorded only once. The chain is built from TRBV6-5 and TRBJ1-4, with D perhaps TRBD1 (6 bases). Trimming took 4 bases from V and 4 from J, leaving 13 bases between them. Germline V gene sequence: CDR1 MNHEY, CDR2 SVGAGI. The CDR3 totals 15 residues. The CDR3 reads CASSLTGQYNEKLFF. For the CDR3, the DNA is TGTGCCAGCAGTTTAACTGGACAGTATAATGAAAAACTGTTTTTT.

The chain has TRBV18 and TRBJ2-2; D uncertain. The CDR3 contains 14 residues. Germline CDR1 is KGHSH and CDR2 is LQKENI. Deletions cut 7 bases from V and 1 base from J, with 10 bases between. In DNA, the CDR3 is TGTGCCAGCTTCATGGATCTGAACACCGGGGAGCTGTTTTTT. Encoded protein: CASFMDLNTGELFF.

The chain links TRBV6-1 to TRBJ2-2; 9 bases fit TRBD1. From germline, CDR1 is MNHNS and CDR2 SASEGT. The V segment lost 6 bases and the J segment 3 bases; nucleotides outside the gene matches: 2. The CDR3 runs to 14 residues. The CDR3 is CASRRTGDTGELFF. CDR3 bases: TGTGCCAGCAGACGGACAGGGGACACCGGGGAGCTGTTTTTT.

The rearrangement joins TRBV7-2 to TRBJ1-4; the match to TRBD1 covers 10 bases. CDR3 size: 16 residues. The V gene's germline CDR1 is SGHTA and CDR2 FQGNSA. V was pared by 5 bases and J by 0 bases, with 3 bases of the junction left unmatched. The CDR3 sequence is CASSTGQGATNEKLFF. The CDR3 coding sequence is TGTGCCAGCAGCACCGGACAGGGGGCAACTAATGAAAAACTGTTTTTT.

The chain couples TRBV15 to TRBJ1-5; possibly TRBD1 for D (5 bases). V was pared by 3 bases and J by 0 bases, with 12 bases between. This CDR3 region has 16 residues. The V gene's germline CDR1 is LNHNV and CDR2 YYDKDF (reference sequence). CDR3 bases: TGTGCCACCAGCAGGGGACCCGCATATAGCAATCAGCCCCAGCATTTT. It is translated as CATSRGPAYSNQPQHF.

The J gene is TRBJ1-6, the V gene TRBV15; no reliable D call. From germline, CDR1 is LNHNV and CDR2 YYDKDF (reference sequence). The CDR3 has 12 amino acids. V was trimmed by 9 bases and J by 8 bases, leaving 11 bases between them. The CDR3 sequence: CATAPGDSPLHF. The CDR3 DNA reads TGTGCCACGGCGCCCGGGGATTCACCCCTCCACTTT.

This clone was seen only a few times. CDR3 loop: CASSFRDRAGSPLHF. CDR3 DNA sequence: TGTGCCAGCAGTTTTAGGGACAGGGCTGGATCACCCCTCCACTTT. The chain recombines TRBV28 with TRBJ1-6; 9 nucleotides match TRBD1. Germline loops: CDR1 MDHEN, CDR2 SYDVKM. The CDR3 length is 15 residues. The V and J ends lost 3 bases and 10 bases, in that order; junction bases with no gene match: 7.

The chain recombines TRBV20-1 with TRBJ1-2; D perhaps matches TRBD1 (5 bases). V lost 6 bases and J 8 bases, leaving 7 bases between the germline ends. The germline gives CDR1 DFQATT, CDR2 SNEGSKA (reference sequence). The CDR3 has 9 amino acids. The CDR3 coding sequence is TGCAGTGCCCGGGGCGGCTACACCTTC. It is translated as CSARGGYTF.

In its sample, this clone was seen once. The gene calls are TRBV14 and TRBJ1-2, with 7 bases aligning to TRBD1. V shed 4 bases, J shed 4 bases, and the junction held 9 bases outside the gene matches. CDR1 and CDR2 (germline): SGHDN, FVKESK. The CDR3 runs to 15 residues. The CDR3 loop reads CASSPGTDPRYGYTF. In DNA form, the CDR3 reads TGTGCCAGCAGCCCCGGGACAGACCCTCGCTATGGCTACACCTTC.

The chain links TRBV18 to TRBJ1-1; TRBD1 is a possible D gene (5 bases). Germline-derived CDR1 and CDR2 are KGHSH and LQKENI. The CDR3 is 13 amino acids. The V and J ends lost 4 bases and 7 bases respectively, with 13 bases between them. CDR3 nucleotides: TGTGCCAGCTCACAGGACACACAACGTGAAGCTTTCTTT. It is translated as CASSQDTQREAFF.

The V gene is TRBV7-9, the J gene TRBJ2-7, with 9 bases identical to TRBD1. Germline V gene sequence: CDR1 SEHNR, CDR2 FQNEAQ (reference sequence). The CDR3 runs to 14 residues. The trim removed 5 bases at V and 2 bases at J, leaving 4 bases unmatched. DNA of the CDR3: TGTGCCAGCAGCGGGGGACAGGGAGCCTACGAGCAGTACTTC. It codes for CASSGGQGAYEQYF.

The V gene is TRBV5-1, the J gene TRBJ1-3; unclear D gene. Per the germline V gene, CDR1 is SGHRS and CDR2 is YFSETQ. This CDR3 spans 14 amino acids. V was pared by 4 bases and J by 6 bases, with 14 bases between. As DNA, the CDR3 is TGCGCCAGCAGCGCCGGGTCGGCTGAAAACACCATATATTTT. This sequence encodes CASSAGSAENTIYF.